The 29 T cell receptor beta chains below were found in one sample sequenced in a study of CD8 T cells in Susac syndrome (dated by TCRdb to between 2018 and 2021). Receptors were amplified or captured by the immunoSEQ multiplex PCR assay. RNA was extracted using the RNeasy kit, and roughly 0.5 to 1 microgram was reverse transcribed with random hexamers. TCRdb trimmed the raw reads at Q25, called clones with MiXCR and kept productive beta chains. Every distinct CDR3 protein forms one entry, paired with its most common genes and DNA. This sample is represented by 150,000 to 190,000 distinct CDR3 sequences; about 95% of them were singletons. The leading ten clones occupy roughly 0.16% of the sample. The sample consisted of CD8+ T cells from PBMCs. These receptors originate from a human donor with multiple sclerosis.

In DNA, the CDR3 is TGTGCCAGCAGTTACTCGGACAGGGATAGTGCTGAAAAACTGTTTTTT. Translated: CASSYSDRDSAEKLFF. The chain carries TRBV6-5 and TRBJ1-4, with TRBD1 matching 8 bases. CDR1 MNHEY and CDR2 SVGAGI come from the germline V gene. Losses at the gene ends were 0 bases for V and 7 bases for J; bases not matched to a gene: 7. This CDR3 has 16 amino acids.

The J gene is TRBJ1-4, the V gene TRBV27; the D gene is possibly TRBD1 (5 bases). Germline CDR1 is MNHEY and CDR2 is SMNVEV (reference sequence). The length of the CDR3 is 12 residues. Trimming left V 7 bases short and J 14 bases short, with 17 bases between. CDR3 in DNA: TGTGCCAGCAAGACCGCCACAGGACTGCTGTTTTTT. Its protein is CASKTATGLLFF.

The chain is built from TRBV12-3 or TRBV12-4 and TRBJ1-2, with 9 bases aligning to TRBD1. This CDR3 has 17 amino acids. The V and J ends lost 3 bases and 2 bases, in that order; junction bases with no gene match: 10. The CDR3 spells CASSFGQGNGLNYGYTF. CDR3 nucleotides: TGTGCCAGCAGTTTCGGACAGGGGAATGGCCTAAACTATGGCTACACCTTC.

The chain has TRBV9 and TRBJ2-3; 11 bases are a match to TRBD2. Germline V CDR1 and CDR2: SGDLS, YYNGEE. With V trimmed by 4 bases and J by 0 bases, 4 bases remained unmatched. CDR3 length equals 16 residues. The CDR3 nucleotides are TGTGCCAGCAGCCTTAGCGGGGGGGGAAGCACAGATACGCAGTATTTT. It specifies CASSLSGGGSTDTQYF.

This clonotype was recorded once. The chain is built from TRBV20-1 and TRBJ2-1, with 10 bases fitting TRBD1. After removal of 3 bases from V and 6 bases from J, the junction contained 5 bases not matched to a gene. Germline V CDR1 and CDR2: DFQATT, SNEGSKA (reference sequence). The CDR3 runs to 14 residues. The CDR3: CSASRDRGLNEQFF. CDR3 nucleotide sequence: TGCAGTGCTAGCCGGGACAGGGGTCTCAATGAGCAGTTCTTC.

The chain joins TRBV4-1 to TRBJ1-2, with 7 nucleotides matching TRBD1. CDR1 MGHRA and CDR2 YSYEKL come from the germline V gene. V was clipped by 0 bases and J by 3 bases; unmatched bases: 7. CDR3 length: 16 residues. CDR3: CASSQDPATGDYGYTF. As DNA, the CDR3 is TGCGCCAGCAGCCAAGATCCAGCTACAGGGGACTATGGCTACACCTTC.

This clonotype was counted a single time. The gene calls are TRBV7-2 and TRBJ2-5; TRBD2 matches at 9 bases. The CDR3 consists of 16 residues. Germline lookup yields CDR1 SGHTA and CDR2 FQGNSA. The V and J ends lost 1 base and 4 bases, in that order; junction bases with no gene match: 7. CDR3 sequence: CASSLEARGGPETQYF. CDR3 in DNA: TGTGCCAGCAGCTTAGAGGCGCGGGGGGGCCCAGAGACCCAGTACTTC.

J is TRBJ2-5 and V is TRBV2; D is possibly TRBD2 (6 bases). The CDR3 sequence is 13 residues long. Germline assignment: CDR1 SNHLY and CDR2 FYNNEI. V was trimmed by 4 bases and J by 3 bases, leaving 9 bases between them. The CDR3 is CASSGEAEETQYF. The DNA of the CDR3 is TGTGCCAGCAGTGGGGAGGCGGAAGAGACCCAGTACTTC.

The chain combines TRBV7-9 with TRBJ1-2; unclear D gene. Trimming left V 1 base short and J 10 bases short, with 7 bases between. The CDR3 length is 11 residues. Germline assignment: CDR1 SEHNR and CDR2 FQNEAQ (reference sequence). As DNA, the CDR3 is TGTGCCAGCAGCTTAGGGGTTGACTACACCTTC. This encodes CASSLGVDYTF.

The chain couples TRBV20-1 to TRBJ2-1; TRBD2 matches at 11 bases. V trimming: 2 bases; J trimming: 7 bases; junction bases outside the gene matches: 13. The CDR3 loop spans 17 amino acids. Per germline, CDR1 DFQATT and CDR2 SNEGSKA (reference sequence). CDR3 nucleotide sequence: TGCAGTGCTAGATCCACAGGGGGACTAGCGGCAAGGAATGAGCAGTTCTTC. Its translation is CSARSTGGLAARNEQFF.

The rearrangement links TRBV30 to TRBJ2-1; 7 positions match TRBD1. V shed 2 bases, J shed 2 bases, and the junction held 18 bases outside the gene matches. From germline, CDR1 is GTSNPN and CDR2 SVGIG (reference sequence). The length of the CDR3 is 19 residues. As DNA, the CDR3 is TGTGCCTGGAGTCGCCCGGGGACAGCCGGACCCATGGCCTACAATGAGCAGTTCTTC. Protein product: CAWSRPGTAGPMAYNEQFF.

The V and J genes are TRBV5-4 and TRBJ2-1; D possibly corresponds to TRBD2 (6 bases). The V end lost 4 bases, the J end lost 5 bases, and 13 bases lay between the germline ends. The CDR3 length is 14 residues. From germline, CDR1 is SGHNT and CDR2 YYREEE (reference sequence). This CDR3 is CASSLGTWDNEQFF. The CDR3, as DNA: TGTGCCAGCAGCCTCGGGACTTGGGACAATGAGCAGTTCTTC.

V gene TRBV15 combines with J gene TRBJ2-5; D not certain. The germline V gene encodes CDR1 LNHNV and CDR2 YYDKDF (reference sequence). Trimming removed 4 bases from V and 5 bases from J, with 20 bases in between. The CDR3 has 16 residues. The CDR3 coding sequence is TGTGCCACCAGCACTCCAGTGGCATCTGGGTGGGAGACCCAGTACTTC. Amino acid sequence: CATSTPVASGWETQYF.

As to this clonotype: The germline gene is not matched at one end of the junction; a read error may be the cause. The V and J genes are TRBV29-1 and TRBJ2-2; 7 nucleotides line up with TRBD1. This CDR3 is built from 15 residues. CDR1 is SQVTM, CDR2 ANQGSEA, per germline. CDR3 region: CSVRTGVFRSGKLFF. The CDR3 nucleotides are TGCAGCGTGCGTACAGGGGTCTTCCGGTCCGGGAAGCTGTTTTTT.

The chain has TRBV7-9 and TRBJ1-6; D is perhaps TRBD1 (5 bases). This CDR3 comprises 12 residues. Germline-derived CDR1 and CDR2 are SEHNR and FQNEAQ (reference sequence). The V end lost 4 bases, the J end lost 9 bases, and 7 bases lay between the germline ends. The CDR3 protein is CASSSGGSPLHF. As DNA, the CDR3 is TGTGCCAGCAGCTCGGGGGGTTCACCCCTCCACTTT.

The chain recombines TRBV7-2 with TRBJ2-3, with TRBD2 matching 10 bases. Germline V gene lookup returns CDR1 SGHTA and CDR2 FQGNSA. J lost 6 bases, V lost 2 bases, and 11 bases had no gene match. This CDR3 region has 17 residues. The DNA for the CDR3 is TGTGCCAGCAGCTTATCATCTTCTAGCGGGGGTTGGGATACGCAGTATTTT. Translated: CASSLSSSSGGWDTQYF.

The rearrangement joins TRBV7-9 to TRBJ2-7; the D is unclear. In germline, CDR1 is SEHNR, CDR2 FQNEAQ (reference sequence). The CDR3 totals 13 residues. V lost 3 bases and J lost 2, with 8 bases in between. For the CDR3, the DNA is TGTGCCAGCAGCTTGCCATACACCTACGAGCAGTACGTC. This translates into CASSLPYTYEQYV.

V and J are TRBV7-3 and TRBJ2-3; maybe TRBD2 (6 bases). Looked up from germline, CDR1 is SGHTA and CDR2 is FQGTGA. V was trimmed by 8 bases and J by 4 bases, leaving 7 bases between them. This CDR3 is built from 11 residues. CDR3 nucleotide sequence: TGTGCCAGCGGAGGGGCAGATACGCAGTATTTT. It translates to CASGGADTQYF.

This chain links TRBV30 with TRBJ1-1; the D gene is possibly TRBD1 (5 bases). The CDR3 runs to 13 residues. With 1 base removed from V and 6 bases from J, the gap between germline ends came to 12 bases. The V gene's germline CDR1 is GTSNPN and CDR2 SVGIG (reference sequence). This CDR3 is CAWSGGTIPEAFF. The CDR3 coding sequence is TGTGCCTGGAGTGGGGGGACTATACCTGAAGCTTTCTTT.

This clonotype was counted a single time. The V and J genes are TRBV7-3 and TRBJ1-2, with TRBD1 matching over 10 bases. CDR1 SGHTA and CDR2 FQGTGA come from the germline V gene. V was pared by 6 bases and J by 7 bases, with 8 bases of the junction left unmatched. The CDR3 contains 14 residues. CDR3 in amino acids: CASSARDRGRGYTF. The CDR3 nucleotides are TGTGCCAGCAGTGCTAGGGACAGGGGCCGTGGCTACACCTTC.

The chain has TRBV6-5 and TRBJ2-7, with D uncertain. The CDR3 consists of 13 residues. Germline V gives CDR1 MNHEY, CDR2 SVGAGI. V dropped 5 bases and J dropped 4 bases, with 12 bases sitting between them. The chain's CDR3 is CASSAHGSYEQYV. The CDR3 DNA sequence: TGTGCCAGCAGTGCCCATGGTTCTTACGAGCAGTACGTC.

The rearrangement joins TRBV3-1 to TRBJ1-1; no clear D. Germline V CDR1 and CDR2: LGHDT, YNNKEL (reference sequence). V lost 0 bases and J 0 bases, leaving 14 bases between the germline ends. The CDR3 is 17 residues long. The CDR3 is CASSQEATPGLNTEAFF. CDR3 in DNA: TGTGCCAGCAGCCAAGAGGCCACTCCTGGCCTGAACACTGAAGCTTTCTTT.

This clonotype appeared a single time. The rearrangement joins TRBV29-1 to TRBJ2-3; 9 bases are shared with TRBD1. Trimming took 7 bases from V and 2 from J; bases not matched to a gene: 4. The CDR3 runs 13 residues. CDR1 SQVTM and CDR2 ANQGSEA come from the germline V gene. The CDR3 DNA sequence: TGCAGCGGGGGGACAGGGCCCACAGATACGCAGTATTTT. Translation: CSGGTGPTDTQYF.

The chain is built from TRBV4-2 and TRBJ2-3, with D hard to call. V was trimmed by 0 bases and J by 1 base, leaving 8 bases between them. There are 15 residues in the CDR3. Germline-derived CDR1 and CDR2 are LGHNA and YNFKEQ. CDR3 loop: CASSQEEVRTDTQYF. CDR3 DNA sequence: TGTGCCAGCAGCCAAGAAGAAGTACGCACAGATACGCAGTATTTT.

The genes are TRBV28 and TRBJ1-3; D unclear. The CDR3 is 14 residues long. The V end lost 5 bases, the J end lost 1 base, and 9 bases lay between the germline ends. CDR1 is MDHEN, CDR2 SYDVKM, per germline. CDR3 residues: CASSPTGSGNTIYF. The DNA for the CDR3 is TGTGCCAGCAGTCCGACGGGTTCTGGAAACACCATATATTTT.

The chain uses TRBV30 and TRBJ1-4; a possible D gene is TRBD1 (5 bases). CDR3 length: 14 amino acids. CDR1 GTSNPN and CDR2 SVGIG come from the germline V gene (reference sequence). V lost 2 bases and J lost 7, with 14 bases in between. Here the CDR3 reads CAWSPRMGPEKLFF. CDR3 nucleotide sequence: TGTGCCTGGAGTCCACGGATGGGACCTGAAAAACTGTTTTTT.

This chain connects TRBV11-2 to TRBJ1-5; D uncertain. Trimming removed 3 bases from V and 2 bases from J, with 14 bases in between. Germline CDR1 reads SGHAT; CDR2 reads FQNNGV. The CDR3 contains 16 residues. CDR3 in DNA: TGTGCCAGCAGCTTCCTGGACGGCTCCGGCAATCAGCCCCAGCATTTT. Protein product: CASSFLDGSGNQPQHF.

This CDR3 reads CATSRDAGGYEQYV. The CDR3, as DNA: TGTGCCACCAGCAGAGATGCAGGGGGCTACGAGCAGTACGTC. The chain links TRBV15 to TRBJ2-7; TRBD1 matches 7 bases. The CDR3 loop spans 14 amino acids. With V trimmed by 0 bases and J by 3 bases, 2 bases remained unmatched. The V gene's germline CDR1 is LNHNV and CDR2 YYDKDF (reference sequence).

This chain uses TRBV11-3 with TRBJ2-1; possible D gene TRBD2, 6 bases. The length of the CDR3 is 16 residues. The germline gives CDR1 SGHNT, CDR2 YENEEA. With 5 bases removed from V and 0 bases from J, the gap between germline ends came to 14 bases. For the CDR3, the DNA is TGTGCCAGCAGCAGTAGCGGATCGAGCTCCTACAATGAGCAGTTCTTC. It yields the protein CASSSSGSSSYNEQFF.